This T cell receptor (beta chain) emerged from a study of blood T cell repertoires in COVID-19 (dated by TCRdb to 2018 to 2020). A note on the overall study: Samples covering the acute and convalescent phases of COVID-19 were provided by collaborators in the United States, Italy and Spain. Samples were obtained from the ongoing ImmuneRACE study (first 160 participants) and from 1,254 subjects provided by 6 global collaborators. Where available, HLA class I and class II types were taken from metadata supplied by the sample provider and were not determined by assay-based typing. The repertoires were released in a freely available public database intended as a resource for research on the immune response to SARS-CoV-2. The prospective study material was composed of cDNA or gDNA derived from T cells, B-cell-depleted T cells, or PBMCs. The dataset comprised deeply sampled blood TCRbeta repertoires from subjects exposed to, actively infected with, or recovered from COVID-19. A de-identified subject ID, COVID-19 status, age in years and sex were almost always included in the sample metadata. Study-level results and caveats: How much clinical and demographic metadata was included differed by source and by participant, and the metadata was provided uncurated.

Comment on this clone: No antigen is known for it. Within one base of it there is no much larger clone, and no base qualities were kept.

Relative to germline, V is 0 bases shorter and J is 1 base shorter, with 7 bases between their ends. CDR1 SGDLS and CDR2 YYNGEE are derived from the germline V gene. Taken from cysteine to phenylalanine, the CDR3 has 14 residues. Left in the record is the CDR3 DNA by itself, 42 bases read in frame from the first base. In Seattle, one collaborating source enrolled patients while the infection was active and tracked those patients longitudinally over the course of disease. Each collaborating institution followed its own protocols to collect whole blood in K2EDTA tubes. For TCRbeta analysis, collaborators shipped samples as frozen whole blood, isolated PBMCs, or DNA extracted from either of those sample types. TCRbeta CDR3 regions were amplified from genomic DNA using the immunoSEQ Assay, a bias-controlled multiplex PCR. Regarding the original processing steps: The number of nucleated cells in each sample was estimated by amplification of reference gene primers within the assay. To quantify the absolute abundance of each unique TCRbeta CDR3 rearrangement, sequence reads were collapsed and filtered. For each sample, productive Simpson clonality was calculated as the square root of Simpson's diversity index across productive rearrangements. TCRdb took over this immuneACCESS table, retaining in-frame rearrangements with V and J assigned. Such tables are incomplete; in checked studies, under half of the missing clones stem from an unresolved V gene, and the remainder is unexplained. V and J calls and clone size are given by that table; D and trimming were obtained from the DNA. The sample table shows 150,000 or so clones, and 80% to 90% are seen once. 10% to 13% of the sample is held by the ten biggest clonotypes.

The sequence was collected from a woman in her seventies with COVID-19, enrolled during active disease. This receptor chain uses TRBV9 and TRBJ1-1; no D gene can be assigned with confidence. Sequencing input: peripheral blood. This receptor carries the CDR3 CASSVGRKNTEAFF. The sequenced DNA: TGTGCCAGCAGCGTAGGCAGAAAGAACACTGAAGCTTTCTTT.